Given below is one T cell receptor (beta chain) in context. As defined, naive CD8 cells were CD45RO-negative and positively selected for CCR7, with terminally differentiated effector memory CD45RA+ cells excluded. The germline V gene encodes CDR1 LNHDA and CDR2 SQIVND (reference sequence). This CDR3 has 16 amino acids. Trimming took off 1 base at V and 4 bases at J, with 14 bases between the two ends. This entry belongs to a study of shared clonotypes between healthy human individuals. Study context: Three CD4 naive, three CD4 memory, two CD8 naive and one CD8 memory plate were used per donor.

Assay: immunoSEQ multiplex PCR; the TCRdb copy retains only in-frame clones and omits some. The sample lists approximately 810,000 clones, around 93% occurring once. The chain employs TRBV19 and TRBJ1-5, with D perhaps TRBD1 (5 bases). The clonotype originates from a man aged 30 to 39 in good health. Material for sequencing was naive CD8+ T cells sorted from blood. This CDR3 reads CASSIVSRALNQPQHF. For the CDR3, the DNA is TGTGCCAGTAGTATAGTCTCCAGGGCCCTAAATCAGCCCCAGCATTTT.